A single sample gave rise to the 4 T cell receptor beta chains below, sequenced in a study of CD8 T cells in Susac syndrome. An amount of RNA that ranged from roughly 0.45 to 1 ug was reverse transcribed with random hexamers. One entry per CDR3 protein results from TCRdb running MiXCR on the immunoSEQ multiplex PCR reads. The data contain about 82,000 distinct CDR3 sequences, around 96% of them singletons. The sample was CD8+ T cells from PBMCs. These receptors were collected from a human donor with Susac syndrome.

In this sample, this clonotype turned up once. The chain joins TRBV9 to TRBJ1-1; D is unresolved. Between the trimmed V and J ends, which lost 4 bases and 1 base, there was a span of 11 bases. The CDR3 contains 14 residues. The germline V gene encodes CDR1 SGDLS and CDR2 YYNGEE. In nucleotides, the CDR3 is TGTGCCAGCAGCCCGTACGGGCGGAACACTGAAGCTTTCTTT. As protein: CASSPYGRNTEAFF. Combining the CDR3 with reference TRBV9 and TRBJ1-1 gives the whole variable domain DSGVTQTPKHLITATGQRVTLRCSPRSGDLSVYWYQQSLDQGLQFLIQYYNGEERAKGNILERFSAQQFPDLHSELNLSSLELGDSALYFCASSPYGRNTEAFFGQGTRLTVV.

The genes are TRBV5-1 and TRBJ2-7; D remains ambiguous. The CDR3 has 13 amino acids. The V and J ends lost 0 bases and 2 bases respectively, with 6 bases between them. Germline CDR1 is SGHRS and CDR2 is YFSETQ. This CDR3 reads CASSLGEAYEQYF. In DNA, the CDR3 is TGCGCCAGCAGCTTGGGAGAAGCCTACGAGCAGTACTTC.

This chain joins TRBV18 and TRBJ2-5; D possibly corresponds to TRBD2 (6 bases). Germline CDR1 reads KGHSH; CDR2 reads LQKENI. V was pared by 2 bases and J by 9 bases, with 16 bases between. The CDR3 sequence is 14 residues long. In DNA form, the CDR3 reads TGTGCCAGCTCACCAGAACGCCTCGGAGGGGCCCAGTACTTC. Translated: CASSPERLGGAQYF.

V usage is TRBV20-1 and J usage is TRBJ1-5; 10 bases are a match to TRBD1. This CDR3 has 14 residues. Germline V lookup: CDR1 DFQATT, CDR2 SNEGSKA (reference sequence). After removal of 3 bases from V and 7 bases from J, the junction contained 6 bases not matched to a gene. Written as DNA, the CDR3 is TGCAGTGCTAGGGGACAGGGGAGAGGGCAGCCCCAGCATTTT. As protein: CSARGQGRGQPQHF.